This T cell receptor beta chain came from a study of blood T cell repertoires in COVID-19. This clone was picked up one time. Recruits, aged about 18 to 95 years, lived in 24 US areas. Categorization into cohorts depended on clinical history that participants reported. The CDR3 is 14 amino acids. Germline CDR1 LNHDA, CDR2 SQIVND (reference sequence). V dropped 7 bases and J dropped 3; count of bases not matched to a gene: 8. This table comes from immunoSEQ multiplex PCR, and its TCRdb copy is limited to in-frame clones, with some not included. Of some 290,000 clones listed, about nine tenths were seen once; the top ten hold more than 9%.

Specimen: PBMCs or T cells enriched from blood (not recorded which). V usage is TRBV19 and J usage is TRBJ1-1; 7 bases are a match to TRBD1. This clonotype originated in a woman in her thirties who had recovered from COVID-19. Here the CDR3 reads CASKPQGPYTEAFF. Here the CDR3 DNA reads TGTGCCAGTAAGCCACAGGGGCCTTACACTGAAGCTTTCTTT.